These 8 T cell receptor beta chains were all obtained from the same sample, sequenced in a study of cytomegalovirus exposure and HLA in healthy donors. PCR primers comprised 60 Vbeta and 13 Jbeta primers. Here immunoSEQ multiplex PCR was the method, and the copy in TCRdb shows in-frame clones only, minus some. The sample consists of some 180,000 clones, roughly 77% of them appearing once. The material sequenced was PBMCs. These receptors originate from a woman in her 30s in good health and CMV-seronegative.

The chain has TRBV7-2 and TRBJ2-3; 8 bases agree with TRBD1. With 5 bases clipped from V and 6 bases from J, the junction kept 10 bases outside the gene matches. The length of the CDR3 is 15 residues. Germline V gene sequence: CDR1 SGHTA, CDR2 FQGNSA. CDR3 bases: TGTGCCAGCAGCCCGGACAGGGTGGGATCCGATACGCAGTATTTT. It encodes CASSPDRVGSDTQYF.

Only a few counts were recorded for this clone. This chain's CDR3 is CASTLSSGGLTGELFF. The DNA for the CDR3 is TGCGCCAGCACCCTCTCCTCAGGGGGCCTAACCGGGGAGCTGTTTTTT. The gene calls are TRBV5-1 and TRBJ2-2, with 8 bases matching TRBD1. Germline V CDR1 and CDR2: SGHRS, YFSETQ. This CDR3 contains 16 residues. V was clipped by 6 bases and J by 5 bases; unmatched bases: 12.

The rearrangement joins TRBV29-1 to TRBJ1-2, with TRBD1 matching over 7 bases. The CDR3 is 14 residues long. The V and J ends lost 4 bases and 3 bases, in that order; junction bases with no gene match: 8. Germline V gene sequence: CDR1 SQVTM, CDR2 ANQGSEA. In DNA, the CDR3 is TGCAGCGTTGCCCCGGGACAGACACACTATGGCTACACCTTC. Translation gives CSVAPGQTHYGYTF. Supplemented by reference TRBV29-1 and TRBJ1-2, the full variable domain reads SAVISQKPSRDICQRGTSLTIQCQVDSQVTMMFWYRQQPGQSLTLIATANQGSEATYESGFVIDKFPISRPNLTFSTLTVSNMSPEDSSIYLCSVAPGQTHYGYTFGSGTRLTVV.

CDR3 nucleotides: TGTGCCAGCAGACCAGGATCCTACGAGCAGTACTTC. It specifies CASRPGSYEQYF. The V call is TRBV28, the J call TRBJ2-7; D call uncertain. Germline lookup yields CDR1 MDHEN and CDR2 SYDVKM. The CDR3 is 12 amino acids. The V gene lost 6 bases and the J gene lost 1 base, with 7 bases spanning the gap.

This sequence joins TRBV30 and TRBJ1-6, with 8 bases matching TRBD1. CDR3 length: 12 residues. The V gene's germline CDR1 is GTSNPN and CDR2 SVGIG (reference sequence). The trim removed 5 bases at V and 10 bases at J, leaving 4 bases unmatched. CDR3 DNA sequence: TGTGCCTGGGACAGGGGAGTATCACCCCTCCACTTT. As protein: CAWDRGVSPLHF.

The V call is TRBV6-5, the J call TRBJ1-4; weak D call: TRBD1 (6 bases). V lost 2 bases, J lost 4 bases, and 11 bases lay in between. From germline, CDR1 is MNHEY and CDR2 SVGAGI. The CDR3 spans 15 residues. The CDR3 is CASSYRTAYNEKLFF. The CDR3 bases are TGTGCCAGCAGTTACCGGACAGCATATAATGAAAAACTGTTTTTT.

J is TRBJ2-7 and V is TRBV5-6; perhaps TRBD1 as D (7 bases). Germline lookup yields CDR1 SGHDT and CDR2 YYEEEE. The V end was cut by 4 bases, the J end by 5 bases, with 19 bases between. The CDR3 is 15 residues long. CDR3 in DNA: TGTGCCAGCAGCCGAAGGGGGCAGGGGAGGAACGAGCAGTACTTC. Protein product: CASSRRGQGRNEQYF.

The chain links TRBV18 to TRBJ2-4; D is unresolved. V lost 3 bases and J lost 2, with 8 bases in between. Germline lookup yields CDR1 KGHSH and CDR2 LQKENI. This CDR3 comprises 14 residues. The CDR3 nucleotides are TGTGCCAGCTCACCCCAGTCAACCAAAAACATTCAGTACTTC. It encodes CASSPQSTKNIQYF.